This is a list of T cell receptor beta chains from one sample in a study of blood T cells in healthy people across ages. One entry per CDR3 protein results from TCRdb running MiXCR on the 5' RACE reads. This table has roughly 1,000,000 distinct CDR3 sequences, 20% to 25% appearing once. The data were also submitted as part of a second study, on T cells of mothers and their children.

The sequenced sample consisted of blood. These receptors all come from a girl aged 2 to 10 in good health. CDR3s include the opening cysteine and the closing phenylalanine or tryptophan. The order of the fields is clone size, J gene, V gene, D gene, CDR3 protein, CDR3 DNA. A D gene is named only where the DNA matches it firmly. The size of a clone is reported for some rows only, either as once, few or many, or as a class for expanded clones.

clone size: few; J gene: TRBJ2-7; V gene: TRBV5-1; D gene: TRBD1; CDR3 protein: CASSSNRDRSYEQYF; CDR3 DNA: TGCGCCAGCAGCTCTAACCGGGACAGATCCTACGAGCAGTACTTC
clone size: .; J gene: TRBJ2-7; V gene: TRBV6-2/TRBV6-3; D gene: .; CDR3 protein: CASSHRGLPYEQYF; CDR3 DNA: TGTGCCAGCAGTCACCGGGGCTTACCCTACGAGCAGTACTTC
clone size: .; J gene: TRBJ2-1; V gene: TRBV29-1; D gene: .; CDR3 protein: CSVVGLGRGLGSNEQFF; CDR3 DNA: TGCAGCGTTGTTGGGCTCGGGCGCGGGCTAGGAAGCAATGAGCAGTTCTTC
clone size: few; J gene: TRBJ2-1; V gene: TRBV19; D gene: TRBD2; CDR3 protein: CASSRLAGDHNEQFF; CDR3 DNA: TGTGCCAGTAGTAGGCTAGCGGGAGATCATAATGAGCAGTTCTTC
clone size: few; J gene: TRBJ2-1; V gene: TRBV2; D gene: TRBD2; CDR3 protein: CASREHGGLTDNEQFF; CDR3 DNA: TGTGCCAGCAGGGAGCACGGGGGACTAACAGATAATGAGCAGTTCTTC
clone size: few; J gene: TRBJ1-2; V gene: TRBV4-2; D gene: .; CDR3 protein: CASSQVGTLYGYTF; CDR3 DNA: TGTGCCAGCAGCCAAGTCGGGACCCTCTATGGCTACACCTTC
clone size: few; J gene: TRBJ1-3; V gene: TRBV14; D gene: .; CDR3 protein: CASSQEEGTRGNTIYF; CDR3 DNA: TGTGCCAGCAGCCAAGAGGAGGGAACGCGCGGAAACACCATATATTTT
clone size: few; J gene: TRBJ2-3; V gene: TRBV29-1; D gene: .; CDR3 protein: CGVEDEGPDTQYF; CDR3 DNA: TGCGGCGTTGAAGACGAGGGGCCAGATACGCAGTATTTT
clone size: few; J gene: TRBJ1-1; V gene: TRBV27; D gene: .; CDR3 protein: CASSLLPISNEAFF; CDR3 DNA: TGTGCCAGCAGTTTATTACCTATTTCGAATGAAGCTTTCTTT
clone size: .; J gene: TRBJ2-7; V gene: TRBV20-1; D gene: .; CDR3 protein: CSARDGLLPYEQYF; CDR3 DNA: TGCAGTGCTAGAGATGGGCTCTTACCCTACGAGCAGTACTTC
clone size: .; J gene: TRBJ1-1; V gene: TRBV27; D gene: TRBD1; CDR3 protein: CASSNKQGATITEAFF; CDR3 DNA: TGTGCCAGCAGTAACAAACAGGGGGCGACTATCACTGAAGCTTTCTTT
clone size: once; J gene: TRBJ2-7; V gene: TRBV20-1; D gene: TRBD2; CDR3 protein: CSPILGLAGDSYEQYF; CDR3 DNA: TGCAGTCCCATCCTGGGACTAGCGGGAGATTCCTACGAGCAGTACTTC
clone size: .; J gene: TRBJ2-1; V gene: TRBV7-3; D gene: .; CDR3 protein: CASSLGPISYNEQFF; CDR3 DNA: TGTGCCAGCAGCTTAGGACCCATATCCTACAATGAGCAGTTCTTC
clone size: .; J gene: TRBJ1-2; V gene: TRBV29-1; D gene: .; CDR3 protein: CSVPRQAPYGYTF; CDR3 DNA: TGCAGCGTTCCCCGACAGGCCCCCTATGGCTACACCTTC
clone size: few; J gene: TRBJ2-1; V gene: TRBV14; D gene: .; CDR3 protein: CASSQVLGRTNEQFF; CDR3 DNA: TGTGCCAGCAGCCAAGTTTTGGGGCGTACAAATGAGCAGTTCTTC
clone size: .; J gene: TRBJ2-1; V gene: TRBV10-1; D gene: TRBD1; CDR3 protein: CASSQNRGNEQFF; CDR3 DNA: TGCGCCAGCAGTCAAAACAGGGGAAATGAGCAGTTCTTC
clone size: .; J gene: TRBJ1-2; V gene: TRBV6-5; D gene: TRBD1; CDR3 protein: CASSYSNVPGGNYGYTF; CDR3 DNA: TGTGCCAGCAGTTACTCGAATGTTCCAGGGGGTAACTATGGCTACACCTTC
clone size: few; J gene: TRBJ1-2; V gene: TRBV6-1; D gene: .; CDR3 protein: CASSSEDGVTWGYTF; CDR3 DNA: TGTGCCAGCAGTTCCGAAGACGGAGTAACTTGGGGCTACACCTTC
clone size: .; J gene: TRBJ1-4; V gene: TRBV29-1; D gene: .; CDR3 protein: CSVEVQGEKLFF; CDR3 DNA: TGCAGCGTTGAAGTCCAGGGTGAAAAACTGTTTTTT
clone size: few; J gene: TRBJ2-3; V gene: TRBV7-3; D gene: TRBD1; CDR3 protein: CASSFPPQGTQYF; CDR3 DNA: TGTGCCAGCAGCTTTCCCCCACAGGGGACGCAGTATTTT
clone size: few; J gene: TRBJ2-1; V gene: TRBV11-2; D gene: TRBD2; CDR3 protein: CASSTSGSRKGNEQFF; CDR3 DNA: TGTGCCAGCAGCACTAGCGGGAGCAGGAAGGGCAATGAGCAGTTCTTC
clone size: .; J gene: TRBJ2-1; V gene: TRBV5-1; D gene: .; CDR3 protein: CASGKRAGLDFTEQFF; CDR3 DNA: TGCGCCAGCGGTAAACGGGCAGGCCTAGACTTTACTGAGCAGTTCTTC
clone size: .; J gene: TRBJ2-7; V gene: TRBV28; D gene: .; CDR3 protein: CASSLGGLGREQYF; CDR3 DNA: TGTGCCAGCAGTTTAGGGGGTTTAGGACGCGAGCAGTACTTC
clone size: .; J gene: TRBJ2-5; V gene: TRBV9; D gene: TRBD2; CDR3 protein: CASSVATSGVQETQYF; CDR3 DNA: TGTGCCAGCAGCGTAGCGACTAGCGGTGTGCAAGAGACCCAGTACTTC
clone size: few; J gene: TRBJ2-5; V gene: TRBV15; D gene: .; CDR3 protein: CATSREAGDQETQYF; CDR3 DNA: TGTGCCACCAGCAGAGAGGCAGGGGATCAAGAGACCCAGTACTTC
clone size: few; J gene: TRBJ1-2; V gene: TRBV7-9; D gene: .; CDR3 protein: CASSLAQEELNYGYTF; CDR3 DNA: TGTGCCAGCAGCTTAGCGCAGGAGGAGCTTAACTATGGCTACACCTTC
clone size: once; J gene: TRBJ1-2; V gene: TRBV4-2; D gene: .; CDR3 protein: CVSSHLDSANYGYTF; CDR3 DNA: TGTGTCAGCAGCCATTTAGACAGCGCTAACTATGGCTACACCTTC
clone size: few; J gene: TRBJ2-7; V gene: TRBV4-3; D gene: TRBD2; CDR3 protein: CASSQTSGTLYYEQYF; CDR3 DNA: TGCGCCAGCAGCCAAACTAGCGGGACATTATACTACGAGCAGTACTTC